The 2 T cell receptor beta chains given below trace back to one sample, sequenced in a study of CD8+CD57+ T cells in acquired aplastic anemia. The sequenced patients had an expansion of CD8+CD57+ cells seen by flow cytometry. The template for TCR beta VDJ and CDR3 sequence profiling was genomic DNA. TCRdb itself ran the reads through MiXCR, one entry per CDR3 protein. The sample yields some 160,000 distinct CDR3 sequences, around half seen once. Sequencing input: sorted CD4+, CD8+, or CD8+CD57+ T cells (not recorded which) from PBMCs. The source is a human donor with aplastic anemia.

The sample holds one count of this clonotype. The chain joins TRBV24-1 to TRBJ2-3; D not certain. Trimming pared 4 bases from V and 4 bases from J, leaving 8 bases between. The CDR3 runs 13 residues. Germline loops: CDR1 KGHDR, CDR2 SFDVKD. DNA of the CDR3: TGTGCCACCAGTGACCTGACACCAGATACGCAGTATTTT. Translation gives CATSDLTPDTQYF.

The table lists this clonotype with many counts. The chain joins TRBV19 to TRBJ2-1; TRBD2 aligns across 11 bases. This CDR3 contains 15 residues. Germline V gene sequence: CDR1 LNHDA, CDR2 SQIVND (reference sequence). V lost 5 bases, J lost 9 bases, and 9 bases stayed unmatched. The CDR3 bases are TGTGCCAGTAGTCAGATAGCGGGAGGGCAGGCTGAGCAGTTCTTC. Its translation is CASSQIAGGQAEQFF.